The entry below gives a single T cell receptor (beta chain) sequence along with its context. The antigen is undetermined. With 60 Vbeta and 13 Jbeta primers, the PCR was carried out. Assay: immunoSEQ multiplex PCR; the TCRdb copy retains only in-frame clones and omits some. This table has around 150,000 clones, about 81% appearing once. Trimming took 3 bases from V and 6 from J, leaving 15 bases between them. There are 15 residues in the CDR3. The germline CDR1 and CDR2 sequences are MDHEN and SYDVKM. These data originate in a study of cytomegalovirus exposure and HLA in healthy donors. Points from the study as a whole: Data from an earlier analysis indicated that most TCR beta V segments were productive either about 90% or about 30% of the time. As a later analysis showed, a missense DCLRE1C variant was linked to trimming of TCR beta V- and J-genes. When a later analysis compared HLA-associated TCR beta chains with equally common others, the HLA-associated chains turned out to be more clonally expanded and to have lower generation probabilities.

Material: PBMCs. This chain links TRBV28 with TRBJ1-5; weak D call: TRBD1 (6 bases). This TCR came from a young woman in good health and CMV-seronegative. The CDR3 sequence is CASSLGGQSGQPQHF. For the CDR3, the DNA is TGTGCCAGCAGTTTGGGTGGACAGTCCGGTCAGCCCCAGCATTTT.